A selection of T cell receptor beta chains follows, all from one sample in a study of blood T cell repertoires in COVID-19. Generated by immunoSEQ multiplex PCR, the TCRdb table keeps only in-frame clones and is missing some. Found here are 45,000 to 60,000 clones, 65% to 85% of them singletons; the top ten hold about a tenth. Material for sequencing was peripheral blood. These receptors originate from a man of 80 years or more with COVID-19, enrolled during active disease. The CDR3 runs from the conserved cysteine through the conserved F or W. Each record gives: J gene, V gene, CDR3 protein.

J: TRBJ1-6; V: TRBV2; CDR3: CASSEDMDSPLHF
J: TRBJ2-1; V: TRBV5-4; CDR3: CASSLVGLAQYNEQFF
J: TRBJ1-6; V: TRBV30; CDR3: CAWSRTGFDSPLHF
J: TRBJ1-6; V: TRBV4-2; CDR3: CASSQDRVDNSPLHF
J: TRBJ1-4; V: TRBV4-1; CDR3: CASSQEMGGYEKLFF
J: TRBJ1-6; V: TRBV4-3; CDR3: CASSPRWGESSYNSPLHF
J: TRBJ2-5; V: TRBV6-5; CDR3: CASSAAWRETQYF
J: TRBJ2-7; V: TRBV5-4; CDR3: CASSLEQGPYEQYF
J: TRBJ1-1; V: TRBV6-5; CDR3: CASTRTGGTEAFF
J: TRBJ1-1; V: TRBV7-8; CDR3: CASSLTNLAEAFF
J: TRBJ2-7; V: TRBV4-3; CDR3: CASSQIWASWWEQYF
J: TRBJ1-5; V: TRBV6-6; CDR3: CASSPDRMDQPQHF
J: TRBJ1-2; V: TRBV4-3; CDR3: CASSQDPGLHGYTF
J: TRBJ2-3; V: TRBV29-1; CDR3: CSGGRETDTQYF
J: TRBJ2-4; V: TRBV7-2; CDR3: CASSSDSLDRNIQYF
J: TRBJ2-2; V: TRBV3-1/TRBV3-2; CDR3: CASSHYDRGGVRPGELFF
J: TRBJ1-6; V: TRBV30; CDR3: CASKDSYSPLHF
J: TRBJ2-1; V: TRBV18; CDR3: CASSPPGTGNNEQFF